One sample yielded the 2 T cell receptor beta chains listed below, sequenced in a study of cytomegalovirus exposure and HLA in healthy donors. PCR used 60 Vbeta primers and 13 Jbeta primers. Generated by immunoSEQ multiplex PCR, the TCRdb table keeps only in-frame clones and is missing some. The data show approximately 150,000 clones, 82% seen once. Sequencing was performed on PBMCs. The receptors here all came from a male donor in good health and CMV-seronegative.

This chain joins TRBV4-3 and TRBJ2-5; no clear D gene. V was pared by 0 bases and J by 5 bases, with 7 bases between. The CDR3 sequence is 13 residues long. Germline V gene data show CDR1 as LGHNA and CDR2 as YSLEER. CDR3 DNA: TGCGCCAGCAGCCAAGATCGGTGGGAGACCCAGTACTTC. Translation gives CASSQDRWETQYF.

The sample holds one count of this clone. This chain joins TRBV30 and TRBJ1-4; D is undetermined. The CDR3 spans 12 residues. V lost 3 bases and J lost 7, with 9 bases in between. Germline V gene data show CDR1 as GTSNPN and CDR2 as SVGIG (reference sequence). The CDR3 DNA sequence: TGTGCCTGGAGCCCATTCGGTGAAAAACTGTTTTTT. Protein product: CAWSPFGEKLFF.